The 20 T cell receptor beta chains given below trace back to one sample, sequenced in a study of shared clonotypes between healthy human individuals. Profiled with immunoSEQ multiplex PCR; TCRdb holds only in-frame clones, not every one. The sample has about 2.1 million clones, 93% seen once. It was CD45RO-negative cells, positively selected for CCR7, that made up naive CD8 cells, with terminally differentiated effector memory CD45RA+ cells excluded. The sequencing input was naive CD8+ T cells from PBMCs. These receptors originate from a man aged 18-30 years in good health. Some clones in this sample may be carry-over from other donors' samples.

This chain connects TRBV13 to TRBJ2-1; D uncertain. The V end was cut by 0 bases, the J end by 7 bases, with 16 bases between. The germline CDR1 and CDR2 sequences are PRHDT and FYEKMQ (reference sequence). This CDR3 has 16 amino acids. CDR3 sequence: CASSLGSETPLNEQFF. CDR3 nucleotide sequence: TGTGCCAGCAGCTTAGGGAGCGAGACTCCCCTTAATGAGCAGTTCTTC.

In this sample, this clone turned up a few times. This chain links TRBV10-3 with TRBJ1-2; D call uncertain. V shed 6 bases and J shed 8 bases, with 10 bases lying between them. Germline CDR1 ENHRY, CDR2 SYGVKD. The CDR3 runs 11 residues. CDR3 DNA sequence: TGTGCCATCAGATTCAATGGGGGCTACACCTTC. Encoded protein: CAIRFNGGYTF.

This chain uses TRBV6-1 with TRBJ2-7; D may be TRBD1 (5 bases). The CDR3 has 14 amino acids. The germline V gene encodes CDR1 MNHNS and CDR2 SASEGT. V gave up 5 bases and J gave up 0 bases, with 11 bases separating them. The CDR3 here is CASSPQQDSYEQYF. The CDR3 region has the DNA TGTGCCAGCAGTCCACAACAGGACTCCTACGAGCAGTACTTC.

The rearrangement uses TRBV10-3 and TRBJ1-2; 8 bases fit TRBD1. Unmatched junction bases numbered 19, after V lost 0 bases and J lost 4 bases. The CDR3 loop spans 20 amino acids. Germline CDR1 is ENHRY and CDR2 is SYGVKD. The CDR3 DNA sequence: TGTGCCATCAGTGAGTCTTTAGGATCGACAGGGGTGAGTCTTAGCTATGGCTACACCTTC. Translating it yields CAISESLGSTGVSLSYGYTF.

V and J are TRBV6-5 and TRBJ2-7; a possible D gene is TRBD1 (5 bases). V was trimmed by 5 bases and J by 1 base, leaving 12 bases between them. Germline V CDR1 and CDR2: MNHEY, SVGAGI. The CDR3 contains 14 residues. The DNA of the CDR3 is TGTGCCAGCAGTACTACAGGTATTTCCTACGAGCAGTACTTC. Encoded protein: CASSTTGISYEQYF.

The CDR3 loop is CASSISLSWGYTF. The CDR3 bases are TGTGCCAGTAGTATAAGCTTAAGCTGGGGCTACACCTTC. The V and J genes are TRBV19 and TRBJ1-2; D is unresolved. The CDR3 loop spans 13 amino acids. From germline, CDR1 is LNHDA and CDR2 SQIVND (reference sequence). Trimming shortened V by 2 bases and J by 8 bases, and 12 bases separated the two germline ends.

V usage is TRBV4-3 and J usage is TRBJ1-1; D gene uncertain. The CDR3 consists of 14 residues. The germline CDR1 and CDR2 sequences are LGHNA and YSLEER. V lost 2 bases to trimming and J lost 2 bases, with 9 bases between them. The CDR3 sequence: CASSQRRGNTEAFF. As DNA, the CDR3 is TGCGCCAGCAGCCAAAGGAGAGGTAACACTGAAGCTTTCTTT.

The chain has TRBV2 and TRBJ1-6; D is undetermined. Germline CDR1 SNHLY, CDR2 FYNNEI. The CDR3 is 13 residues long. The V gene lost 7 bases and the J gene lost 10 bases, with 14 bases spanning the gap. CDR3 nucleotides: TGTGCCAGCAATAGGGTTTTACTATCACCCCTCCACTTT. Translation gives CASNRVLLSPLHF.

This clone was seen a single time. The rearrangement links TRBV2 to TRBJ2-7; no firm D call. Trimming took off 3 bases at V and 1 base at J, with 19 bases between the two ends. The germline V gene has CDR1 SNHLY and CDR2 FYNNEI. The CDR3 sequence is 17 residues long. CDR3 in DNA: TGTGCCAGCAGTGACCTCAATACGGTTGGGTTTTCCTACGAGCAGTACTTC. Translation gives CASSDLNTVGFSYEQYF.

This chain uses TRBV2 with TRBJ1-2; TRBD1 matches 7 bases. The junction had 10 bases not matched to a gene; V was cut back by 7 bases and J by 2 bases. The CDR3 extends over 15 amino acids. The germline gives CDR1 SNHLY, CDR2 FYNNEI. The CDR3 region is CASTRTGQRNYGYTF. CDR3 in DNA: TGTGCCAGCACTCGAACGGGACAGCGAAACTATGGCTACACCTTC.

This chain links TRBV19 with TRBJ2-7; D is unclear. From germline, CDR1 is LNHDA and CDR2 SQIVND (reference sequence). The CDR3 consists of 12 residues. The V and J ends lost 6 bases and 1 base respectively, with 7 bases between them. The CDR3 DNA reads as TGTGCCAGTAGGGACCAATCCTACGAGCAGTACTTC. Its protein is CASRDQSYEQYF. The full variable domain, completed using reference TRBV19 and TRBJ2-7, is DGGITQSPKYLFRKEGQNVTLSCEQNLNHDAMYWYRQDPGQGLRLIYYSQIVNDFQKGDIAEGYSVSREKKESFPLTVTSAQKNPTAFYLCASRDQSYEQYFGPGTRLTVT.

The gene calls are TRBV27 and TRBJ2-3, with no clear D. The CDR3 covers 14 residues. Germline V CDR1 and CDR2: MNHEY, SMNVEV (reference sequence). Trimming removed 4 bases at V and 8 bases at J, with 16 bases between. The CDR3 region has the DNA TGTGCCAGCAGTTCCTCTTTGGAGATGGGTACGCAGTATTTT. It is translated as CASSSSLEMGTQYF.

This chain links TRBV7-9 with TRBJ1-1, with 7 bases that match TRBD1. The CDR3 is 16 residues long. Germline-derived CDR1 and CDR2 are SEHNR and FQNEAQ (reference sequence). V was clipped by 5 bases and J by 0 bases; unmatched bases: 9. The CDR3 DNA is TGTGCCAGCAGCGACTACAGGGGACTTGTGAACACTGAAGCTTTCTTT. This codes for CASSDYRGLVNTEAFF.

CDR3 DNA sequence: TGTGCCACCAGCAGAGATCTCCGGAAAGCTAGTGGCTACACCTTC. Translation gives CATSRDLRKASGYTF. The chain employs TRBV15 and TRBJ1-2, with D unresolved. The CDR3 consists of 15 residues. V was shortened by 0 bases and J by 7 bases, with 15 bases between the two germline ends. Germline CDR1 is LNHNV and CDR2 is YYDKDF (reference sequence). The full variable domain, in which reference TRBV15 and TRBJ1-2 provide the parts outside the CDR3, is DAMVIQNPRYQVTQFGKPVTLSCSQTLNHNVMYWYQQKSSQAPKLLFHYYDKDFNNEADTPDNFQSRRPNTSFCFLDIRSPGLGDTAMYLCATSRDLRKASGYTFGSGTRLTVV.

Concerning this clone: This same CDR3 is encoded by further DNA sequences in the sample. In DNA form, the CDR3 reads TGTGCCAGCAGTTACTCGGAAGGTGCCGGGGAGCTGTTTTTT. Protein product: CASSYSEGAGELFF. The V and J genes are TRBV6-5 and TRBJ2-2; no definite D call. CDR3 length equals 14 residues. Germline V gives CDR1 MNHEY, CDR2 SVGAGI. Trimming stripped 0 bases from V and 6 bases from J, with 8 bases between.

CDR3 sequence reads: CASSMGQGDGYTF. CDR3 bases: TGTGCCAGCAGTATGGGACAGGGGGATGGCTACACCTTC. The chain combines TRBV28 with TRBJ1-2; 11 bases agree with TRBD1. From germline, CDR1 is MDHEN and CDR2 SYDVKM. V was pared by 5 bases and J by 6 bases, with 2 bases of the junction left unmatched. The CDR3 has 13 amino acids.

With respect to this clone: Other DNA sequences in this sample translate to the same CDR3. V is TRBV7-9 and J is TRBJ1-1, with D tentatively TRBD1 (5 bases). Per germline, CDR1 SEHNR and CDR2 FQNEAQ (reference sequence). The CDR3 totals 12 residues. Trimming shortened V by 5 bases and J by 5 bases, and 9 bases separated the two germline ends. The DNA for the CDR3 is TGTGCCAGCAGCCCGAGGGGAACTGAAGCTTTCTTT. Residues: CASSPRGTEAFF.

CDR3 amino acids: CASSKGGNLTDTQYF. CDR3 DNA sequence: TGTGCCAGCAGCAAAGGTGGCAATCTCACAGATACGCAGTATTTT. The chain has TRBV21-1 and TRBJ2-3; the listed D gene, TRBD1, was not tested against the DNA. TRBV21-1 is a recognized pseudogene. The length of the CDR3 is 15 residues.

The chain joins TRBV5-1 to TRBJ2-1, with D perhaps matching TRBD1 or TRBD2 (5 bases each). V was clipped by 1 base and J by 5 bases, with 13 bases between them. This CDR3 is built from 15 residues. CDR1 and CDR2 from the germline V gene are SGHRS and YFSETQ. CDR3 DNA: TGCGCCAGCAGCTTGAACGTGGGGACGAACAATGAGCAGTTCTTC. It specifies CASSLNVGTNNEQFF.

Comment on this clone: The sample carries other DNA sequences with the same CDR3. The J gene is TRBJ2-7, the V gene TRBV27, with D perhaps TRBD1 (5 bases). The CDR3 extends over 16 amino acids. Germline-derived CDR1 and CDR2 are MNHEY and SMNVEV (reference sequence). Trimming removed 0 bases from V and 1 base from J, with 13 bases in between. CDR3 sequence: CASSLSQGTLSYEQYF. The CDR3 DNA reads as TGTGCCAGCAGTTTATCCCAGGGTACCCTTTCCTACGAGCAGTACTTC.